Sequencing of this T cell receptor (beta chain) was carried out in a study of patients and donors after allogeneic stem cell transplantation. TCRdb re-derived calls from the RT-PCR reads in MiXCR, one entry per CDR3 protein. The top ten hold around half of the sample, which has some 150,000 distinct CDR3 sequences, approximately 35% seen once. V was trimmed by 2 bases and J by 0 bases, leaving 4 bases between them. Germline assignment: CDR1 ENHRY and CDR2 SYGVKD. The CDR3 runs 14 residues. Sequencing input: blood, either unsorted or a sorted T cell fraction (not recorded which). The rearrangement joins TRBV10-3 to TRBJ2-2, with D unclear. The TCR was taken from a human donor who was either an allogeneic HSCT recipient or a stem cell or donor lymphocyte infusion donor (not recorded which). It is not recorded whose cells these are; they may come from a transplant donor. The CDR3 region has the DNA TGTGCCATCAGTGAGAGGTCGAACACCGGGGAGCTGTTTTTT. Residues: CAISERSNTGELFF.